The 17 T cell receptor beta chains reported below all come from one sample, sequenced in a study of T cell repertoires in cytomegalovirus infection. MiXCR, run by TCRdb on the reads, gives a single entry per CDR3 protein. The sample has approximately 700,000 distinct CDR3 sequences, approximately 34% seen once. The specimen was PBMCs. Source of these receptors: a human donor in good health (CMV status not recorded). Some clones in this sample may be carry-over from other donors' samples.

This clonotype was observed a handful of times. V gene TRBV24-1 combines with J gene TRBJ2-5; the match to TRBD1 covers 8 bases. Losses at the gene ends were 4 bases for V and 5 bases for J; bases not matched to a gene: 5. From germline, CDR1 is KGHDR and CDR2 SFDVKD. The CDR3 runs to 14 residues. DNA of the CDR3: TGTGCCACCAGTGACCCCGGACAGGGTGAGACCCAGTACTTC. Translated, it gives CATSDPGQGETQYF.

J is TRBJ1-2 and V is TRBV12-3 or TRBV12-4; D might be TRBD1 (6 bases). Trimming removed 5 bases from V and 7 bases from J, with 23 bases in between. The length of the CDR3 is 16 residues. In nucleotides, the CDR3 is TGTGCCAGCAGTCCACATCCCGGGGGCGGGGAATCTGGCTACACCTTC. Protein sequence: CASSPHPGGGESGYTF.

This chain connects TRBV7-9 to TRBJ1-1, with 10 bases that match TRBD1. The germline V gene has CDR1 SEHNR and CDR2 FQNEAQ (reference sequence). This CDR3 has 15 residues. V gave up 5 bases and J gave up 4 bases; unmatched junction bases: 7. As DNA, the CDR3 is TGTGCCAGCAGCCCCGGACAGGGGGAATCCACTGAAGCTTTCTTT. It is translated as CASSPGQGESTEAFF.

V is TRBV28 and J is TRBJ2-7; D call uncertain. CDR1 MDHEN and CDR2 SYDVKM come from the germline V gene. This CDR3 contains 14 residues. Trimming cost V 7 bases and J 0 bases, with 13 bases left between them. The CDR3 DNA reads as TGTGCCAGCATTCCCCATGAGAGCTCCTACGAGCAGTACTTC. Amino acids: CASIPHESSYEQYF.

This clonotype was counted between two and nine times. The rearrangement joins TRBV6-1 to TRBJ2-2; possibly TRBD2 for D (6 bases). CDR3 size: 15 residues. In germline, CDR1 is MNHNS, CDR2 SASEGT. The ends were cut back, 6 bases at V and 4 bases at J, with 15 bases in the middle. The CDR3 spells CASSPFGGSTGELFF. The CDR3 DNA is TGTGCCAGCAGCCCCTTTGGGGGGTCCACCGGGGAGCTGTTTTTT.

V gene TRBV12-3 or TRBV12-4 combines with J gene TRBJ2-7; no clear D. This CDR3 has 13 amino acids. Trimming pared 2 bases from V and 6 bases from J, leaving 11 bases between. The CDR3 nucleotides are TGTGCCAGCAGTTTAAAAGGACCACTCGAGCAGTACTTC. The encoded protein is CASSLKGPLEQYF.

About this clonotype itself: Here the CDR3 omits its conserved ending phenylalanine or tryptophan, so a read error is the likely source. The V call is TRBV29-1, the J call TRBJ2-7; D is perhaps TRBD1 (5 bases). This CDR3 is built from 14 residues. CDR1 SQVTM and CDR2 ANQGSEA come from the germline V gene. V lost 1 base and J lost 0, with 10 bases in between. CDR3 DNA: TGCAGCGTTGAAGGGAGCCAGGGCTCCTACGAGCAGTACTTA. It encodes CSVEGSQGSYEQYL.

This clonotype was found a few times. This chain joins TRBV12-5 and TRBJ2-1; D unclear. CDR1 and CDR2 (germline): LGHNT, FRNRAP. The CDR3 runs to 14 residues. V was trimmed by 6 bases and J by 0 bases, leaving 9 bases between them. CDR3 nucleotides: TGTGCTAGTGGAAGGGTCAGCTCCTACAATGAGCAGTTCTTC. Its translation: CASGRVSSYNEQFF.

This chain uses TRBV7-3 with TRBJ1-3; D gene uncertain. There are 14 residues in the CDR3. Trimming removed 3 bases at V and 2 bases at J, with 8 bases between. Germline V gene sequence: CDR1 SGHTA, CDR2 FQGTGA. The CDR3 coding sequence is TGTGCCAGCAGCTTTGGGCCCGCTGGAAACACCATATATTTT. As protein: CASSFGPAGNTIYF.

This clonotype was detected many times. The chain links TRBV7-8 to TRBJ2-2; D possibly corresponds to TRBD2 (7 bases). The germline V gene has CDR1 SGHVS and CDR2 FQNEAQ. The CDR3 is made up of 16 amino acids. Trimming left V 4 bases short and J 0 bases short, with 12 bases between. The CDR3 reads CASSSRGGPNTGELFF. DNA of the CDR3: TGTGCCAGCAGCTCCCGCGGGGGCCCGAACACCGGGGAGCTGTTTTTT.

Written as DNA, the CDR3 is TGCGCCAGCAGCTTAGGTGGACAAGAGGGACAGCCCCAGCATTTT. The encoded protein is CASSLGGQEGQPQHF. The J gene is TRBJ1-5, the V gene TRBV5-1; D perhaps matches TRBD1 (5 bases). V was pared by 2 bases and J by 7 bases, with 16 bases between. The CDR3 runs 15 residues. Germline lookup yields CDR1 SGHRS and CDR2 YFSETQ.

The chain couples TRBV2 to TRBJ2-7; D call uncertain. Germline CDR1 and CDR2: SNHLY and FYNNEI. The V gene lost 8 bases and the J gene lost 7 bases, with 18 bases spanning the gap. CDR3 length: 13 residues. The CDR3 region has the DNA TGTGCCAGCCGACCTAACAGTGCTGGGGAGCAGTACTTC. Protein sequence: CASRPNSAGEQYF.

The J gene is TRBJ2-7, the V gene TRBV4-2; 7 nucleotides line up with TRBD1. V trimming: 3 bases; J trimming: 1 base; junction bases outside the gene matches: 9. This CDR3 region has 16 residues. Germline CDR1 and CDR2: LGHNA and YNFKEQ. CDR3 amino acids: CASSQVDRDRSYEQYF. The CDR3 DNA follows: TGTGCCAGCAGCCAGGTCGACAGGGACCGTTCCTACGAGCAGTACTTC.

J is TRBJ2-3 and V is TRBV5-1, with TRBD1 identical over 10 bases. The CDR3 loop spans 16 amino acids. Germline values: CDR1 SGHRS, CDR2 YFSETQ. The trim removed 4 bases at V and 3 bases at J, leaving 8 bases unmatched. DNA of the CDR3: TGCGCCAGCAGCCCCTCCGGGACAGGGGTAACAGATACGCAGTATTTT. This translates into CASSPSGTGVTDTQYF. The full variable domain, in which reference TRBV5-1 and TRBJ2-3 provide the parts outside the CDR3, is KAGVTQTPRYLIKTRGQQVTLSCSPISGHRSVSWYQQTPGQGLQFLFEYFSETQRNKGNFPGRFSGRQFSNSRSEMNVSTLELGDSALYLCASSPSGTGVTDTQYFGPGTRLTVL.

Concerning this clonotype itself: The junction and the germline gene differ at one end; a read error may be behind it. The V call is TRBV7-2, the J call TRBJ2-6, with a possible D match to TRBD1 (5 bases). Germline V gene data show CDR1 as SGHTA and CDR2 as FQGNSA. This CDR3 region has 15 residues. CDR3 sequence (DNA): TGTTCCAGCAGCTTCACAGCTTCTGGGGCCAACGTCCTGAACTTC. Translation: CSSSFTASGANVLNF.

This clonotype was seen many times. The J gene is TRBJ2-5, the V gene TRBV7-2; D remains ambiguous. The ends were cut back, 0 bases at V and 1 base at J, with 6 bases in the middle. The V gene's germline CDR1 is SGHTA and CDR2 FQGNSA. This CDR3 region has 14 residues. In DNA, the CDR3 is TGTGCCAGCAGCTTAGCGGGAATCCAAGAGACCCAGTACTTC. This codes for CASSLAGIQETQYF.

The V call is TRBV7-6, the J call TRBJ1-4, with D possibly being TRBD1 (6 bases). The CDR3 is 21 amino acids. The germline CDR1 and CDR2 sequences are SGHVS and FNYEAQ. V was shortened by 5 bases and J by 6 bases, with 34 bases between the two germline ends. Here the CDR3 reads CASSPGPRRSGFGGLYEKLFF. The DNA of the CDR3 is TGTGCCAGCAGCCCAGGACCTCGGAGGTCCGGTTTTGGGGGGCTTTATGAAAAACTGTTTTTT.